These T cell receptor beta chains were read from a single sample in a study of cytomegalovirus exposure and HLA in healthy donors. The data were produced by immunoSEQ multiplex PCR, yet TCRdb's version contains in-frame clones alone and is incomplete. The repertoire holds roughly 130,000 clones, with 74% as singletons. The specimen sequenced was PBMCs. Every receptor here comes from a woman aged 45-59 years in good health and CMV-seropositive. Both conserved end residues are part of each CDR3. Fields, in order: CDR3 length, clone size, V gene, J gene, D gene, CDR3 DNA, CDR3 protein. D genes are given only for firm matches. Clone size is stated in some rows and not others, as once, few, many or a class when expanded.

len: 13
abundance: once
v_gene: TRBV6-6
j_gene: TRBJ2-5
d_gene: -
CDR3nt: TGTGCCAGCGGTCAACGAGTCCAAGAGACCCAGTACTTC
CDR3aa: CASGQRVQETQYF

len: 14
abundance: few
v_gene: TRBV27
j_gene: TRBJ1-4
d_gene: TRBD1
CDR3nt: TGTGCCAGCAGTGTGGGACAGGGGCGGGAAAAACTGTTTTTT
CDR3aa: CASSVGQGREKLFF

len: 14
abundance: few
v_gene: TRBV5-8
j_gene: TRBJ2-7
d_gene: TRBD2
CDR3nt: TGTGCCAGCAGCTTGGGGCTAGCGGGGGACGAGCAGTACTTC
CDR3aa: CASSLGLAGDEQYF

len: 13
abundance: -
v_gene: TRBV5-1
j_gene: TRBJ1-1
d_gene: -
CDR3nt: TGCGCCAGCAGCTTTTCGGGGAACACTGAAGCTTTCTTT
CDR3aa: CASSFSGNTEAFF

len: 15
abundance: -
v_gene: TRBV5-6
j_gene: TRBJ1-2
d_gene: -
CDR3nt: TGTGCCAGCAGCTTCAATAGAGGAACCTTCTATGGCTACACCTTC
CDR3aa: CASSFNRGTFYGYTF

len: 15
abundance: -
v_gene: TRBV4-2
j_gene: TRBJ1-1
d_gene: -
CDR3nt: TGTGCCAGCAGCCGAAGCGAGTCGGTGAACACTGAAGCTTTCTTT
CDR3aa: CASSRSESVNTEAFF

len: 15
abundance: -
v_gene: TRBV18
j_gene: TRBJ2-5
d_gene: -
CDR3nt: TGTGCCAGCTCAATGGGCCGATCCAGCCAAGAGACCCAGTACTTC
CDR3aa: CASSMGRSSQETQYF

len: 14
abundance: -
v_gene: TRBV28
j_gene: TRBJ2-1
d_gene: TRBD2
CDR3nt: TGTGCCAGCAGTGGCGGGGGGAGGTACAATGAGCAGTTCTTC
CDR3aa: CASSGGGRYNEQFF

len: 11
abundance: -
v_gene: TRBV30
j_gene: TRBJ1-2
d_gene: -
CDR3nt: TGTGCCCTAGCGGGGGCGCGCGGCTACACCTTC
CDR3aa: CALAGARGYTF

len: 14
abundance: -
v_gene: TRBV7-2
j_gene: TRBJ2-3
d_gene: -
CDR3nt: TGTGCCAGCAGCTTAGATGCGGGCACAGATACGCAGTATTTT
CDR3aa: CASSLDAGTDTQYF

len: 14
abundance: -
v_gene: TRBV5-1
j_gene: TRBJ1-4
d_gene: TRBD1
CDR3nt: TGCGCCAGCAGCTCTGGACAGGGAGATGAAAAACTGTTTTTT
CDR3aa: CASSSGQGDEKLFF

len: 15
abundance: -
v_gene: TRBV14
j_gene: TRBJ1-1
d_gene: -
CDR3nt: TGTGCCAGCAGCCCCCAGTGGGGGCTGGGGACTGAAGCTTTCTTT
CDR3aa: CASSPQWGLGTEAFF

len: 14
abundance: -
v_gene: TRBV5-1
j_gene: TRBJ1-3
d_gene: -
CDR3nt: TGCGCCAGCAGCTCGCCCAGCTCTGGAAACACCATATATTTT
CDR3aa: CASSSPSSGNTIYF

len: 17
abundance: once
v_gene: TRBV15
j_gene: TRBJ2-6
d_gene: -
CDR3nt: TGTGCCACCAGCAGACAGGCCTCCCAATCTGGGGCCAACGTCCTGACTTTC
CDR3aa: CATSRQASQSGANVLTF

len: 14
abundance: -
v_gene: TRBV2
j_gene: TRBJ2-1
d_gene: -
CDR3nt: TGTGCCAGCACCGGCGCGCAGGGTAGGAATGAGCAGTTCTTC
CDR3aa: CASTGAQGRNEQFF

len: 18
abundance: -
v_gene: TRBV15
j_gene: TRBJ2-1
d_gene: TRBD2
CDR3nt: TGTGCCACCAGCAGAGGAGGGGGCGGCGGGGGGGCATATAATGAGCAGTTCTTC
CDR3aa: CATSRGGGGGGAYNEQFF

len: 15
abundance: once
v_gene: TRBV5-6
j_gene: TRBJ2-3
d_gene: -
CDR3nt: TGTGCCAGCAGCCAAGGCGCGGGGGCGAGGGGTACGCAGTATTTT
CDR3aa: CASSQGAGARGTQYF

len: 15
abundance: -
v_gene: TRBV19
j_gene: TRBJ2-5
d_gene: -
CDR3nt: TGTGCCAGTAGTATCCGGGTCAGTCAGGGAGAGACCCAGTACTTC
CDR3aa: CASSIRVSQGETQYF

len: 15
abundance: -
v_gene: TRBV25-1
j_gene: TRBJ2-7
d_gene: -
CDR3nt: TGTGCCAGCAGTGCCGCCGACAGGCCCCCCTACGAGCAGTACTTC
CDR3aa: CASSAADRPPYEQYF

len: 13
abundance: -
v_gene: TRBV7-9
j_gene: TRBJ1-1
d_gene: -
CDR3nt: TGTGCCAGCAGCGTAGACATGAACACTGAAGCTTTCTTT
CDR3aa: CASSVDMNTEAFF

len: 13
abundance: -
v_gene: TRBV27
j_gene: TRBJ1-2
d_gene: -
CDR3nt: TGTGCCAGCAGTTTTGCAGGGAACTATGGCTACACCTTC
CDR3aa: CASSFAGNYGYTF

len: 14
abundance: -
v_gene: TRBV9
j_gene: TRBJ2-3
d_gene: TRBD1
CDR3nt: TGTGCCAGCAGCCGTGACAGGGTAGGGGATACGCAGTATTTT
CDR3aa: CASSRDRVGDTQYF

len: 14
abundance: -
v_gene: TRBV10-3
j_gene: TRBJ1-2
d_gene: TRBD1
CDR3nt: TGTGCCATCAGTGCCGACGGGACAGGCTATGGCTACACCTTC
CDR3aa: CAISADGTGYGYTF

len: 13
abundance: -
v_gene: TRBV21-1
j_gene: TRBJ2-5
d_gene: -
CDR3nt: TGTGCCAGCAGCAGGTGGGGATTACAGGGGCAGTACTTC
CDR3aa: CASSRWGLQGQYF

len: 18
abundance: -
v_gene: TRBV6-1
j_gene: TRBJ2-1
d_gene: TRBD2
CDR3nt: TGTGCCAGCAGTGGCCCTTCTAGCGGACTAACTTCCTACAATGAGCAGTTCTTC
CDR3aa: CASSGPSSGLTSYNEQFF

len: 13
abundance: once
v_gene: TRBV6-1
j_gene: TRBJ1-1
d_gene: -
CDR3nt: TGTGCCAGCAACCAGGCGCCGAACACCGAAGCTTTCTTT
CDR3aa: CASNQAPNTEAFF

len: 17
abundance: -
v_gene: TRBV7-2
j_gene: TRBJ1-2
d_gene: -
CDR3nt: TGTGCCAGCAGCTTCGGTCCCTCGGCGGACAAGTTCTATGGCTACACCTTC
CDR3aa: CASSFGPSADKFYGYTF

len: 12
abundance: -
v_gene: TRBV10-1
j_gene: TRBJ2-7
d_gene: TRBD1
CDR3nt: TGCGCCAGCAGAGGGGGCGCCTACGAGCAGTACTTC
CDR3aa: CASRGGAYEQYF

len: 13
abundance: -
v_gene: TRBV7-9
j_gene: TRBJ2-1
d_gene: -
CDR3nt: TGTGCCAGCAGCTTAGTGGGGTCGGGGGAGCAGTTCTTC
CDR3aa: CASSLVGSGEQFF

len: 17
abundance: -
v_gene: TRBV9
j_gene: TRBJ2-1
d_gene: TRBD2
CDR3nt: TGTGCCAGCAGCGTAGACAGCGGGGGGGCTCTGCGGGATGAGCAGTTCTTC
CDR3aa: CASSVDSGGALRDEQFF

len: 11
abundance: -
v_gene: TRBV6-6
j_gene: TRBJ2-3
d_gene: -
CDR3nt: TGTGCCAGCAGAGCTTGGGATACGCAGTATTTT
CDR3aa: CASRAWDTQYF

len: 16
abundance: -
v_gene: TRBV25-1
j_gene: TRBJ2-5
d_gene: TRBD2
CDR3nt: TGTGCCAGCAGCCTCACTAGCGGGGCGTCAAAAGAGACCCAGTACTTC
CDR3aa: CASSLTSGASKETQYF

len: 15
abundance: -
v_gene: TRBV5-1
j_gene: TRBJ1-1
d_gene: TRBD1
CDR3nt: TGCGCCAGCAGCGGCCTGGAGGGGGCTAACGCCCAAGCTTTCTTT
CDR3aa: CASSGLEGANAQAFF

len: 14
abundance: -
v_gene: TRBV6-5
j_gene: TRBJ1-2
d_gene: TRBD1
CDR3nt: TGTGCCAGCCTGGAAGGGGGCGATTTCGGGGGCTACACCTTC
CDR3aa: CASLEGGDFGGYTF

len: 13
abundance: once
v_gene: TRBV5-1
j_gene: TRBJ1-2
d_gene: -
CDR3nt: TGCGCCAGCAGTACAGGGTGGGACTATGGCTACACCTTC
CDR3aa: CASSTGWDYGYTF

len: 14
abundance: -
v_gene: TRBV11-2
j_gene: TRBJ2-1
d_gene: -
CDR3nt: TGTGCCAGCAGCTTATCCGTGGCTTACAATGAGCAGTTCTTC
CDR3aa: CASSLSVAYNEQFF

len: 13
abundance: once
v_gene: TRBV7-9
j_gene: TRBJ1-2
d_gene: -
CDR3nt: TGTGCCAGCAGCTTAGCTCTAGGGAGGGGCTACACCTTC
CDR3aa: CASSLALGRGYTF

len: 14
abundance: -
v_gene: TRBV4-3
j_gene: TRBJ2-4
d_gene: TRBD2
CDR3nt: TGCGCCAGCAGCCAGGCGGGGGGGCAAAACATTCAGTACTTC
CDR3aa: CASSQAGGQNIQYF

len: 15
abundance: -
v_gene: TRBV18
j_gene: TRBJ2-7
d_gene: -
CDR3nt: TGTGCCAGCTCATTTAACGGCAGGTTTCTCTCCGAGCAGTACTTC
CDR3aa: CASSFNGRFLSEQYF

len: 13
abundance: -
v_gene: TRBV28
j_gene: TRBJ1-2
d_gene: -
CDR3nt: TGTGCCAGCAGTGGCAGTTCCAACTATGGCTACACCTTC
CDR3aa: CASSGSSNYGYTF

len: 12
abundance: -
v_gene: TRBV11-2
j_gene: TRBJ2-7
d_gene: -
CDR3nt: TGTGCCAGTCTACAGGGACCCTACGAGCAGTACTTC
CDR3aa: CASLQGPYEQYF

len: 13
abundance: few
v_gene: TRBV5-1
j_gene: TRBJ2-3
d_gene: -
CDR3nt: TGCGCCAGCAGGGTAGAGAATTCAGATACGCAGTATTTT
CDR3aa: CASRVENSDTQYF

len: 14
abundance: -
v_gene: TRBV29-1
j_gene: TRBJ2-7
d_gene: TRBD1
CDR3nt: TGCAGCGTCCGGGTTACAGGGGGTATCCCCGAGCAGTACTTC
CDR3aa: CSVRVTGGIPEQYF

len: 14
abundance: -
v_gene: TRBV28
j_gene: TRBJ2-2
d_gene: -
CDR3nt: TGTGCCAGCAGTTTTTCAGCGAACACCGGGGAGCTGTTTTTT
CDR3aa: CASSFSANTGELFF

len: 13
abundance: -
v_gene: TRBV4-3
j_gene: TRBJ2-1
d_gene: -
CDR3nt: TGCGCCAGCAGCCAAGGGGTGTCAGGGGAGCAGTTCTTC
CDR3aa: CASSQGVSGEQFF

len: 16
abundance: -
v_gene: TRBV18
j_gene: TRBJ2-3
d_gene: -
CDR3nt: TGTGCCAGCTCACCCGACATGGACTACAACACAGATACGCAGTATTTT
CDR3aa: CASSPDMDYNTDTQYF

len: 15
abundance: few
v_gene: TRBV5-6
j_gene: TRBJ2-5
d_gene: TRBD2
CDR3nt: TGTGCCAGCAGCTTGGAGCGGGGGGGCTGGGGGACCCAGTACTTC
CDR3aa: CASSLERGGWGTQYF

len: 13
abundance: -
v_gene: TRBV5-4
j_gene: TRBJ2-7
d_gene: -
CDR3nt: TGTGCCAGCAGCTTCGGGACAACCTACGAGCAGTACTTC
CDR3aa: CASSFGTTYEQYF

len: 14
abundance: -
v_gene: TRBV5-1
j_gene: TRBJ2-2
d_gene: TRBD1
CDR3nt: TGCGCCAGCAGTTGGACAGGGGCCACCGGGGAGCTGTTTTTT
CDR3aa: CASSWTGATGELFF

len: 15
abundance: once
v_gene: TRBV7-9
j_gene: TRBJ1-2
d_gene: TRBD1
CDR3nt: TGTGCCAGCAGCACCGGGACAGGGGACGGGGATGGCTACACCTTC
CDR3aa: CASSTGTGDGDGYTF

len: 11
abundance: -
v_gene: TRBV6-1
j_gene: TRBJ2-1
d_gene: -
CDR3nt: TGTGCCATACGGCGGGCCAATGAGCAGTTCTTC
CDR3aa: CAIRRANEQFF

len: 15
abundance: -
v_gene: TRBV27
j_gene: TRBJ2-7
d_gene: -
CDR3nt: TGTGCCAGCAGTTTCCTCGCACAGGTGAACGGCGAGCAGTACTTC
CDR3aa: CASSFLAQVNGEQYF

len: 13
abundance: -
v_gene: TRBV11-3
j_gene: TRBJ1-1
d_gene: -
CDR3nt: TGTGCCAGCTCGCTCAGGGAAGTGGCTGAAGCTTTCTTT
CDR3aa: CASSLREVAEAFF

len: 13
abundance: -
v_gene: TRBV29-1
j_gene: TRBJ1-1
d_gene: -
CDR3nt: TGCAGCGTTGAAGACCGGCCAGGGACTGAAGCTTTCTTT
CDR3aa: CSVEDRPGTEAFF

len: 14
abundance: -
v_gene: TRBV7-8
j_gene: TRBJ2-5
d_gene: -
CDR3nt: TGTGCCAGCAGCTCCCTCGTGGGGGGAGAGACCCAGTACTTC
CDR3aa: CASSSLVGGETQYF

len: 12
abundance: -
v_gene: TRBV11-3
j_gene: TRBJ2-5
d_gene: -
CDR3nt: TGTGCCAGCGGATCTAGCGTGGAGACCCAGTACTTC
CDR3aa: CASGSSVETQYF

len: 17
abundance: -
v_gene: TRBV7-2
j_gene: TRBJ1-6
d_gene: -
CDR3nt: TGTGCCAGCAGCTTACCCCGTAGGGGGGGCGAACCCATACCCCTCCACTTT
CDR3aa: CASSLPRRGGEPIPLHF

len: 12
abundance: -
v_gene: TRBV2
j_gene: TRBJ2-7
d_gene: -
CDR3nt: TGTGCCAGTCGACAGGCCATCTACGAGCAGTACTTC
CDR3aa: CASRQAIYEQYF

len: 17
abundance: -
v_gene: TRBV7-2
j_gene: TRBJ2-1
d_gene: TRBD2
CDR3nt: TGTGCCAGCAGCTCAGCCCCTAGCGGGGGGTTACACAATGAGCAGTTCTTC
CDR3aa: CASSSAPSGGLHNEQFF